This passage covers 29 T cell receptor beta chains from one sample sequenced in a study of blood T cell repertoires in COVID-19. Method: immunoSEQ multiplex PCR; TCRdb's copy keeps in-frame clones and lacks some. The data show approximately 210,000 clones, 88% seen once. Sequencing used PBMCs or T cells enriched from blood (not recorded which). The receptors were gathered from a woman aged 45-65 years with acute COVID-19.

The genes are TRBV6-2 or TRBV6-3 and TRBJ1-2; no reliable D call. The V end lost 3 bases, the J end lost 10 bases, and 15 bases lay between the germline ends. The CDR3 has 13 residues. The germline CDR1 and CDR2 sequences are MNHEY and SVGEGT. CDR3 DNA sequence: TGTGCCAGCAGTTATCCTCCCACAGTACTCTACACCTTC. Its protein is CASSYPPTVLYTF.

This clone was counted many times. The chain combines TRBV6-2 or TRBV6-3 with TRBJ2-7; 12 nucleotides agree with TRBD2. Germline V gives CDR1 MNHEY, CDR2 SVGEGT. CDR3 length: 15 amino acids. Losses at the gene ends were 4 bases for V and 5 bases for J; bases not matched to a gene: 6. CDR3 nucleotide sequence: TGTGCCAGCAGTTCCGTACTAGCGGGAGGCGACGAGCAGTACTTC. The encoded protein is CASSSVLAGGDEQYF.

This clone was observed a single time. The rearrangement uses TRBV19 and TRBJ2-6; D may be TRBD1 (6 bases). This CDR3 spans 18 amino acids. The V end was cut by 1 base, the J end by 4 bases, with 17 bases between. In germline, CDR1 is LNHDA, CDR2 SQIVND (reference sequence). CDR3 sequence reads: CASSIGTTGPLGANVLTF. For the CDR3, the DNA is TGTGCCAGTAGTATAGGTACAACAGGGCCCCTGGGGGCCAACGTCCTGACTTTC. The full variable domain, rest sourced from reference TRBV19 and TRBJ2-6, is DGGITQSPKYLFRKEGQNVTLSCEQNLNHDAMYWYRQDPGQGLRLIYYSQIVNDFQKGDIAEGYSVSREKKESFPLTVTSAQKNPTAFYLCASSIGTTGPLGANVLTFGAGSRLTVL.

The V call is TRBV7-2, the J call TRBJ2-5; the D is unclear. CDR3 length equals 14 residues. The V end lost 2 bases, the J end lost 8 bases, and 15 bases lay between the germline ends. From germline, CDR1 is SGHTA and CDR2 FQGNSA. In nucleotides, the CDR3 is TGTGCCAGCAGCTTAAAACCGGGTACTGGTACCCAGTACTTC. This gives the protein CASSLKPGTGTQYF.

The chain couples TRBV7-2 to TRBJ2-3; D is unclear. Trimming stripped 3 bases from V and 2 bases from J, with 6 bases between. Germline-derived CDR1 and CDR2 are SGHTA and FQGNSA. CDR3 length equals 13 residues. The CDR3 nucleotides read TGTGCCAGCAGCTTTCGAGTCACAGATACGCAGTATTTT. It encodes CASSFRVTDTQYF.

This chain uses TRBV9 with TRBJ2-1; weak D call: TRBD2 (6 bases). The CDR3 sequence is 15 residues long. Deletions cut 2 bases from V and 1 base from J, with 10 bases between. From germline, CDR1 is SGDLS and CDR2 YYNGEE. The CDR3 nucleotides read TGTGCCAGCAGCGTTAGCGGACCTTCCTACAATGAGCAGTTCTTC. This translates into CASSVSGPSYNEQFF.

The chain uses TRBV12-3 or TRBV12-4 and TRBJ1-5, with no clear D. Trimming pared 5 bases from V and 5 bases from J, leaving 7 bases between. This CDR3 has 12 residues. CDR3 amino acids: CASSQIDQPQHF. The CDR3, as DNA: TGTGCCAGCAGTCAGATCGATCAGCCCCAGCATTTT.

The chain is built from TRBV19 and TRBJ1-4; 9 positions match TRBD1. Trimming cost V 6 bases and J 6 bases; bases outside gene matches: 5. CDR3 length: 14 residues. Looked up from germline, CDR1 is LNHDA and CDR2 is SQIVND (reference sequence). CDR3 region: CASRLGTGYEKLFF. As DNA, the CDR3 is TGTGCCAGTAGGCTGGGGACAGGGTATGAAAAACTGTTTTTT.

About this clone itself: Other DNA sequences of this sample code for an identical CDR3. This chain joins TRBV5-1 and TRBJ1-2; 10 bases match TRBD1. Germline trimming cut 4 bases from V and 5 bases from J; bases unmatched to any gene: 2. CDR3 length: 13 amino acids. In germline, CDR1 is SGHRS, CDR2 YFSETQ. The CDR3 DNA reads as TGCGCCAGCAGCCCGGACAGGGGGTATGGCTACACCTTC. It codes for CASSPDRGYGYTF.

The chain joins TRBV4-3 to TRBJ2-2; D may be TRBD1 (5 bases). Trimming removed 0 bases from V and 7 bases from J, with 12 bases in between. Germline V lookup: CDR1 LGHNA, CDR2 YSLEER. This CDR3 region has 15 residues. The CDR3 region is CASSQDRAPSGELFF. The CDR3 DNA is TGCGCCAGCAGCCAAGACAGGGCCCCAAGCGGGGAGCTGTTTTTT.

V and J are TRBV30 and TRBJ2-6, with unresolved D. Trimming left V 4 bases short and J 4 bases short, with 8 bases between. The CDR3 runs 13 residues. CDR1 GTSNPN and CDR2 SVGIG come from the germline V gene (reference sequence). CDR3 in amino acids: CAWISSGANVLTF. CDR3 in DNA: TGTGCCTGGATATCTTCCGGGGCCAACGTCCTGACTTTC.

The chain carries TRBV28 and TRBJ1-1, with 8 bases lining up with TRBD1. The CDR3 totals 12 residues. V gave up 8 bases and J gave up 6 bases; unmatched junction bases: 5. Germline loops: CDR1 MDHEN, CDR2 SYDVKM. CDR3 nucleotides: TGTGCCAGCGGAACAGGGGGATCTGAAGCTTTCTTT. This translates into CASGTGGSEAFF. The full variable domain, rest sourced from reference TRBV28 and TRBJ1-1, is DVKVTQSSRYLVKRTGEKVFLECVQDMDHENMFWYRQDPGLGLRLIYFSYDVKMKEKGDIPEGYSVSREKKERFSLILESASTNQTSMYLCASGTGGSEAFFGQGTRLTVV.

This chain connects TRBV28 to TRBJ2-7, with TRBD1 identical over 8 bases. CDR1 is MDHEN, CDR2 SYDVKM, per germline. Trimming cost V 5 bases and J 2 bases; bases outside gene matches: 8. The CDR3 consists of 15 residues. The CDR3 sequence is CASSGPGTGAYEQYF. In nucleotides, the CDR3 is TGTGCCAGCAGTGGACCCGGGACAGGAGCCTACGAGCAGTACTTC.

The chain has TRBV28 and TRBJ1-5; D is uncertain. The CDR3 contains 14 residues. V lost 4 bases and J 6 bases, leaving 13 bases between the germline ends. Germline V gene data show CDR1 as MDHEN and CDR2 as SYDVKM. CDR3 sequence: CASSSPPSGQPQHF. CDR3 DNA sequence: TGTGCCAGCAGTTCCCCACCCAGCGGTCAGCCCCAGCATTTT.

The rearrangement joins TRBV25-1 to TRBJ1-2; 11 bases line up with TRBD1. CDR1 is MGHDK and CDR2 is SYGVNS in the germline V gene. With V trimmed by 2 bases and J by 2 bases, 1 base remained unmatched. This CDR3 has 15 amino acids. The CDR3 reads CASSEGTGGNYGYTF. DNA of the CDR3: TGTGCCAGCAGTGAAGGGACAGGGGGAAACTATGGCTACACCTTC.

The J gene is TRBJ2-2, the V gene TRBV4-3, with TRBD2 as a possible D gene (6 bases). This CDR3 region has 18 residues. CDR1 and CDR2 (germline): LGHNA, YSLEER. The V and J ends lost 0 bases and 0 bases respectively, with 14 bases between them. Here the CDR3 DNA reads TGCGCCAGCAGCCAAGAGATCAGCGGGCGCGCGAACACCGGGGAGCTGTTTTTT. Its protein product is CASSQEISGRANTGELFF.

The CDR3 is CASLPDIRGYGYTF. CDR3 in DNA: TGTGCCAGCCTGCCGGACATTCGCGGCTATGGCTACACCTTC. The V gene is TRBV19, the J gene TRBJ1-2, with D possibly TRBD1 on 5 matching bases. This CDR3 comprises 14 residues. Germline V lookup: CDR1 LNHDA, CDR2 SQIVND (reference sequence). Between the trimmed V and J ends, which lost 9 bases and 4 bases, there was a span of 18 bases.

This chain uses TRBV20-1 with TRBJ2-1; D is perhaps TRBD2 (6 bases). The length of the CDR3 is 17 residues. With 3 bases removed from V and 0 bases from J, the gap between germline ends came to 18 bases. Germline V gene lookup returns CDR1 DFQATT and CDR2 SNEGSKA (reference sequence). The CDR3 is CSASIAGLNSSYNEQFF. The CDR3 DNA reads TGCAGTGCTAGTATTGCGGGATTGAATAGCTCCTACAATGAGCAGTTCTTC.

This clone showed up just once. The rearrangement links TRBV7-2 to TRBJ2-7; a weak D match, TRBD2 (5 bases). The V and J ends lost 4 bases and 0 bases respectively, with 16 bases between them. The CDR3 consists of 16 residues. Germline V lookup: CDR1 SGHTA, CDR2 FQGNSA. CDR3 nucleotides: TGTGCCAGCAGCTCCCCGGGCAGCGGCAGCTCCTACGAGCAGTACTTC. Residues: CASSSPGSGSSYEQYF.

The chain joins TRBV11-2 to TRBJ2-5; 7 bases are a match to TRBD1. J was trimmed by 4 bases and V by 6 bases; bases with no gene match: 14. The CDR3 totals 16 residues. Germline CDR1 and CDR2: SGHAT and FQNNGV. The CDR3 coding sequence is TGTGCCAGCAGTTCGGCCCAGGGGGTAAAAACAGAGACCCAGTACTTC. This sequence encodes CASSSAQGVKTETQYF.

The gene calls are TRBV9 and TRBJ2-7; no clear D. Trimming removed 0 bases at V and 3 bases at J, with 10 bases between. This CDR3 spans 14 amino acids. Germline V gene lookup returns CDR1 SGDLS and CDR2 YYNGEE. CDR3 residues: CASSVGLGRYEQYF. Written as DNA, the CDR3 is TGTGCCAGCAGCGTAGGGCTAGGCCGCTACGAGCAGTACTTC. The variable domain in full, with the rest retrieved from reference TRBV9 and TRBJ2-7, is DSGVTQTPKHLITATGQRVTLRCSPRSGDLSVYWYQQSLDQGLQFLIQYYNGEERAKGNILERFSAQQFPDLHSELNLSSLELGDSALYFCASSVGLGRYEQYFGPGTRLTVT.

The genes are TRBV5-1 and TRBJ2-5; D perhaps matches TRBD2 (5 bases). Germline V lookup: CDR1 SGHRS, CDR2 YFSETQ. Trimming took 1 base from V and 4 from J, leaving 14 bases between them. The CDR3 runs 15 residues. CDR3 nucleotide sequence: TGCGCCAGCAGCTTGAGTCTCGGGGAAGGAGAGACCCAGTACTTC. Protein: CASSLSLGEGETQYF. Full variable domain (remainder filled in from reference TRBV5-1 and TRBJ2-5): KAGVTQTPRYLIKTRGQQVTLSCSPISGHRSVSWYQQTPGQGLQFLFEYFSETQRNKGNFPGRFSGRQFSNSRSEMNVSTLELGDSALYLCASSLSLGEGETQYFGPGTRLLVL.

The rearrangement uses TRBV28 and TRBJ2-7; 13 bases are shared with TRBD2. The CDR3 sequence is 19 residues long. Germline lookup yields CDR1 MDHEN and CDR2 SYDVKM. Trimming took 4 bases from V and 0 from J; bases not matched to a gene: 12. The CDR3 DNA reads TGTGCCAGCAGTTCCACTTTGACTAGCGGGAGGTCCCGCTCCTACGAGCAGTACTTC. It yields the protein CASSSTLTSGRSRSYEQYF.

The chain uses TRBV7-9 and TRBJ2-1; D call uncertain. Germline V lookup: CDR1 SEHNR, CDR2 FQNEAQ (reference sequence). The CDR3 has 15 amino acids. V dropped 5 bases and J dropped 3 bases, with 14 bases sitting between them. In nucleotides, the CDR3 is TGTGCCAGCAGCATGGAATACCTAGTCTACAATGAGCAGTTCTTC. It translates to CASSMEYLVYNEQFF.

This chain's CDR3 is CASSQDSGVWADTQYF. The CDR3 region has the DNA TGTGCCAGCAGCCAAGATTCGGGGGTTTGGGCAGATACGCAGTATTTT. The chain joins TRBV14 to TRBJ2-3; tentative D call: TRBD2 (6 bases). Trimming removed 0 bases at V and 4 bases at J, with 14 bases between. The length of the CDR3 is 16 residues. CDR1 and CDR2 from the germline V gene are SGHDN and FVKESK.

DNA for the CDR3: TGTGCCAGCAGCTTAACCAGGACAGGCACTGAAGCTTTCTTT. Translating it yields CASSLTRTGTEAFF. This chain uses TRBV7-9 with TRBJ1-1, with 7 bases aligning to TRBD1. Trimming at V came to 2 bases and at J to 4 bases, leaving 4 bases not matched to a gene. CDR1 and CDR2 from the germline V gene are SEHNR and FQNEAQ (reference sequence). There are 14 residues in the CDR3. Looking up the rest from reference TRBV7-9 and TRBJ1-1 gives the full variable domain: DTGVSQNPRHKITKRGQNVTFRCDPISEHNRLYWYRQTLGQGPEFLTYFQNEAQLEKSRLLSDRFSAERPKGSFSTLEIQRTEQGDSAMYLCASSLTRTGTEAFFGQGTRLTVV.

This clone was seen more than once but under ten times. This chain links TRBV11-2 with TRBJ2-2; D is undetermined. V lost 0 bases, J lost 5 bases, and 7 bases lay in between. Looked up from germline, CDR1 is SGHAT and CDR2 is FQNNGV. The CDR3 is made up of 14 amino acids. CDR3 nucleotides: TGTGCCAGCAGCTTAGATCGGGTTACCGGGGAGCTGTTTTTT. Encoded protein: CASSLDRVTGELFF.

The DNA of the CDR3 is TGTGCCAGCAGTTCGGGACAGAGTAATTCACCCCTCCACTTT. This encodes CASSSGQSNSPLHF. The J gene is TRBJ1-6, the V gene TRBV6-6; 7 nucleotides agree with TRBD1. Germline V gene data show CDR1 as MNHNY and CDR2 as SVGAGI (reference sequence). The CDR3 is 14 amino acids. V dropped 4 bases and J dropped 6; count of bases not matched to a gene: 3.

This chain links TRBV30 with TRBJ2-5; D ambiguous. This CDR3 has 13 amino acids. CDR1 and CDR2 (germline): GTSNPN, SVGIG (reference sequence). Trimming removed 5 bases at V and 4 bases at J, with 14 bases between. The CDR3 spells CAWCIQRGETQYF. CDR3 DNA: TGTGCCTGGTGCATTCAACGAGGAGAGACCCAGTACTTC.